The entry that follows covers one TCR beta chain sequence. What antigen it recognizes has not been identified. No base quality information exists; no much larger clone differs at one position. Receptors were amplified or captured by the immunoSEQ multiplex PCR assay. About 9.9 x 10^4 TCR templates per sample were assayed by the deep sequencing platform. Genomic DNA extracted from sorted T cells was the material used for TCRbeta CDR3 sequencing. The study's processing was this. The R programming language was used for clonal analysis of TCRbeta CDR3 data. Alloreactive CD4+ and CD8+ clones were identified by comparing unstimulated samples to CFSE-low samples taken after the reaction. Regulatory or non-regulatory origin of alloreactive CD4+ clones was assigned by matching sequences to the sorted unstimulated Treg and non-Treg repertoires. The table was pulled from immuneACCESS by TCRdb, which kept in-frame rearrangements only. Such tables lose some clones; where checked, under half of the loss comes from unresolved V genes, and the rest has no known cause. That table is the source of V, J and clone size, and D and trimming were worked out from the DNA. This sample is represented by some 100,000 clones; about 95% of them were singletons. The leading ten clones occupy roughly 0.61% of the sample.

These data belong to a study of siplizumab effects on memory and regulatory T cells (dated by TCRdb to the late 2010s). Notes on the research overall: The study examined how the anti-CD2 antibody siplizumab affects alloreactive T-cell subsets in allogeneic mixed lymphocyte reactions built from human PBMCs.

Sequences MDHEN (CDR1) and SYDVKM (CDR2) are obtained from the germline V gene. The cysteine opens and the phenylalanine closes a CDR3 of 12 amino acids. Only CDR3 DNA is held: 36 bases, read in frame from base 1. Unmatched junction bases come to 7, with V trimmed by 2 bases and J by 16 bases. Sorted unstimulated T cells, along with proliferating T cells recovered from mixed lymphocyte reactions, underwent TCRbeta CDR3 sequencing. Fresh whole blood from roughly ten HLA-typed healthy donors was used to isolate PBMCs. To map where alloreactive clones came from, CD4+ regulatory T cells in the unstimulated state were FACS-sorted. General conclusions and limits of the study: Roughly 75-95% of proliferating CD4+ or CD8+ clones could not be assigned a naive or memory phenotype. Among mappable alloreactive CD4+ clones, an average Treg-derived fraction of roughly 69% was observed with siplizumab, compared with approximately 26% in control reactions. Because sequences at frequencies below about 10^-5 were poorly captured, only a minor fraction of alloreactive clones could be mapped back to unstimulated subsets. Siplizumab significantly lowered the cumulative frequency of alloreactive sequences that could be traced to unstimulated CD4+ memory T cells. Unstimulated naive T cells appeared more diverse than memory T cells, and naive cells seemed to contribute substantially to the alloresponse. No functional confirmation was obtained for the suppressive function of proliferating Tregs from siplizumab cultures.

The receptor comes from a human donor in good health. Recombination linked TRBV28 to TRBJ2-1, and 8 junctional nucleotides match TRBD1. Material: Tregs sorted from blood. The CDR3 protein: CASSLTGQVYFF. DNA sequence: TGTGCCAGCAGTTTAACGGGACAGGTTTATTTCTTC.